Presented here are 10 T cell receptor beta chains from one specimen sequenced in a study of blood T cell repertoires in COVID-19. Clones were read by immunoSEQ multiplex PCR, and TCRdb kept only the in-frame ones, dropping some. This table has roughly 80,000 clones, 83% appearing once. The material sequenced was peripheral blood. The receptors were gathered from an elderly woman with acute or convalescent COVID-19.

This clone appeared a few times. The gene calls are TRBV10-3 and TRBJ1-1; TRBD1 matches 7 bases. V was clipped by 0 bases and J by 6 bases; unmatched bases: 4. The CDR3 spans 14 residues. The germline CDR1 and CDR2 sequences are ENHRY and SYGVKD. The CDR3 is CAISESGDRAEAFF. The CDR3 nucleotides are TGTGCCATCAGTGAGTCGGGGGACAGAGCTGAAGCTTTCTTT.

The V call is TRBV9, the J call TRBJ1-6; D is unresolved. CDR1 is SGDLS, CDR2 YYNGEE, per germline. The V end lost 2 bases, the J end lost 11 bases, and 11 bases lay between the germline ends. The CDR3 contains 13 residues. The CDR3 nucleotides read TGTGCCAGCAGCGTGGGAACGGGGACACCCCTCCACTTT. Amino acids: CASSVGTGTPLHF. Drawing the rest from reference TRBV9 and TRBJ1-6, the complete variable domain is DSGVTQTPKHLITATGQRVTLRCSPRSGDLSVYWYQQSLDQGLQFLIQYYNGEERAKGNILERFSAQQFPDLHSELNLSSLELGDSALYFCASSVGTGTPLHFGNGTRLTVT.

This sequence joins TRBV18 and TRBJ2-7; 7 bases are shared with TRBD1. The ends lost 6 bases at V and 4 bases at J; junction bases unmatched: 12. The CDR3 is 15 residues long. Germline CDR1 and CDR2: KGHSH and LQKENI. The CDR3 region has the DNA TGTGCCAGCTCGTTCAGCCGGGACAGACCTTACGAGCAGTACTTC. Protein sequence: CASSFSRDRPYEQYF.

As for this clone: The junction differs from germline at one of its ends, possibly a read error. This chain joins TRBV6-1 and TRBJ1-1; D perhaps matches TRBD1 (5 bases). This CDR3 contains 13 residues. The V gene's germline CDR1 is MNHNS and CDR2 SASEGT. The CDR3 sequence: CASREGQNTEAFF. The CDR3 DNA is TGTGCCAGCAGGGAAGGACAGAACACTGAAGCTTTCTTT.

This chain connects TRBV19 to TRBJ2-7; TRBD1 aligns across 7 bases. V was pared by 3 bases and J by 0 bases, with 5 bases of the junction left unmatched. CDR3 length: 15 amino acids. Looked up from germline, CDR1 is LNHDA and CDR2 is SQIVND (reference sequence). In nucleotides, the CDR3 is TGTGCCAGTAGTATCCAGGGACAGAGCTCCTACGAGCAGTACTTC. Encoded protein: CASSIQGQSSYEQYF.

The chain recombines TRBV7-9 with TRBJ2-7, with unresolved D. The CDR3 contains 10 residues. Germline values: CDR1 SEHNR, CDR2 FQNEAQ (reference sequence). Trimming removed 5 bases at V and 6 bases at J, with 5 bases between. The CDR3 DNA sequence: TGTGCCAGCAGCCCGGGCGAGCAGTACTTC. Amino acid sequence: CASSPGEQYF.

In DNA, the CDR3 is TGTGCCAGCAGGTTAAACAGGGCTAGCTCTGGAAACACCATATATTTT. Protein sequence: CASRLNRASSGNTIYF. This rearrangement joins TRBV7-2 to TRBJ1-3, with D perhaps matching TRBD1 (6 bases). The V gene lost 6 bases and the J gene lost 0 bases, with 15 bases spanning the gap. This CDR3 has 16 residues. Germline CDR1 and CDR2: SGHTA and FQGNSA.

The chain links TRBV5-8 to TRBJ2-7; weak D call: TRBD2 (6 bases). V was clipped by 0 bases and J by 0 bases, with 10 bases between them. CDR3 length: 15 residues. Germline-derived CDR1 and CDR2 are SGHTS and YDEGEE. This CDR3 is CASSLVSGSSYEQYF. DNA of the CDR3: TGTGCCAGCAGCTTGGTTAGCGGAAGCTCCTACGAGCAGTACTTC. Using reference TRBV5-8 and TRBJ2-7 for the parts outside the CDR3, the full variable domain is EAGVTQSPTHLIKTRGQQATLRCSPISGHTSVYWYQQALGLGLQFLLWYDEGEERNRGNFPPRFSGRQFPNYSSELNVNALELEDSALYLCASSLVSGSSYEQYFGPGTRLTVT.

The chain is built from TRBV5-1 and TRBJ2-5, with a tentative D call TRBD1 (5 bases). CDR3 length equals 15 residues. With 0 bases removed from V and 5 bases from J, the gap between germline ends came to 14 bases. Per germline, CDR1 SGHRS and CDR2 YFSETQ. CDR3 loop: CASSLGSGLGETQYF. CDR3 DNA: TGCGCCAGCAGCTTGGGATCAGGGCTGGGGGAGACCCAGTACTTC.

This chain joins TRBV28 and TRBJ2-5; 7 bases agree with TRBD2. The CDR3 extends over 17 amino acids. The ends lost 1 base at V and 2 bases at J; junction bases unmatched: 10. Germline-derived CDR1 and CDR2 are MDHEN and SYDVKM. The CDR3 spells CASSLSPFGGRQETQYF. For the CDR3, the DNA is TGTGCCAGCAGTTTATCCCCCTTCGGCGGGAGACAAGAGACCCAGTACTTC. The full variable domain, completed using reference TRBV28 and TRBJ2-5, is DVKVTQSSRYLVKRTGEKVFLECVQDMDHENMFWYRQDPGLGLRLIYFSYDVKMKEKGDIPEGYSVSREKKERFSLILESASTNQTSMYLCASSLSPFGGRQETQYFGPGTRLLVL.